These 8 T cell receptor beta chains were sequenced from one sample in a study of regulatory T cells in long-lasting Graves disease. Arm-PCR of CDR3 regions and iRepertoire HTBI primers were used to build TCR beta libraries. TCRdb passed the multiplex PCR reads through MiXCR, listing each CDR3 protein once. The sample lists about 500,000 distinct CDR3 sequences, 15% to 20% seen once, with over 9% in the top ten. Specified time point: newly diagnosed GD, antithyroid drugs for less than 3 months. PBMC RNA served as the TCR library source. This same sample was also part of a study on T cells in Graves' hyperthyroidism and ophthalmopathy.

Specimen: peripheral blood mononuclear cells (PBMCs), collected at new diagnosis, from a patient treated with antithyroid drugs. The receptors were gathered from a man between 40 and 49 years old with Graves disease.

Details on this clonotype: This clone may be a read error of a much larger clone one base away. This sequence joins TRBV24-1 and TRBJ2-5, with 14 positions matching TRBD2. CDR3 length: 16 residues. The V gene's germline CDR1 is KGHDR and CDR2 SFDVKD. Here the CDR3 DNA reads TGTGCCACCAGTGATACCGGGACTAGCGGGAGAAAGACCCAGCACTTC. This codes for CATSDTGTSGRKTQHF.

In its sample, this clonotype was seen many times. The chain carries TRBV2 and TRBJ1-6; D might be TRBD1 (5 bases). Looked up from germline, CDR1 is SNHLY and CDR2 is FYNNEI. The V end lost 3 bases, the J end lost 6 bases, and 6 bases lay between the germline ends. This CDR3 comprises 13 residues. In DNA, the CDR3 is TGTGCCAGCAGTGAGGGACGTAATTCACCCCTCCACTTT. The encoded protein is CASSEGRNSPLHF. The entire variable domain, with the rest obtained from reference TRBV2 and TRBJ1-6, is as follows: EPEVTQTPSHQVTQMGQEVILRCVPISNHLYFYWYRQILGQKVEFLVSFYNNEISEKSEIFDDQFSVERPDGSNFTLKIRSTKLEDSAMYFCASSEGRNSPLHFGNGTRLTVT.

This clonotype was seen at least ten times. V and J are TRBV12-3 or TRBV12-4 and TRBJ2-1; D might be TRBD2 (6 bases). This CDR3 is 15 amino acids long. V was clipped by 3 bases and J by 6 bases, with 15 bases between them. In DNA form, the CDR3 reads TGTGCCAGCAGTTTTAGGAGCCGGGGGAGCAATGAGCAGTTCTTC. This codes for CASSFRSRGSNEQFF.

Notes on this clonotype: No conserved phenylalanine or tryptophan is present at the end of the CDR3, so a read error is the likely explanation. V is TRBV2 and J is TRBJ2-3; tentatively, D is TRBD2 (7 bases). There are 14 residues in the CDR3. Germline CDR1 reads SNHLY; CDR2 reads FYNNEI. Trimming took off 6 bases at V and 11 bases at J, with 21 bases between the two ends. The DNA for the CDR3 is TGTGCCAGCAGACCCCGGACTAGTGGGGGCGTGCAGTATATT. This gives the protein CASRPRTSGGVQYI.

This clonotype appeared many times. CDR3 protein: CASSTRTGAANYGYTF. The CDR3 coding sequence is TGTGCCAGCAGTACCCGGACAGGGGCCGCGAACTATGGCTACACCTTC. V gene TRBV28 combines with J gene TRBJ1-2; 9 bases are shared with TRBD1. The CDR3 extends over 16 amino acids. The germline CDR1 and CDR2 sequences are MDHEN and SYDVKM. The junction had 9 bases not matched to a gene; V was cut back by 5 bases and J by 2 bases.

The rearrangement links TRBV29-1 to TRBJ2-7; the D is unclear. With 3 bases removed from V and 0 bases from J, the gap between germline ends came to 15 bases. This CDR3 spans 15 amino acids. Germline V lookup: CDR1 SQVTM, CDR2 ANQGSEA. The CDR3 reads CSVESGARSSYEQYF. The CDR3 DNA sequence: TGCAGCGTTGAGTCCGGAGCGCGAAGCTCCTACGAGCAGTACTTC.

There are many counts of this clonotype. The genes are TRBV28 and TRBJ2-7; no clear D gene. V lost 3 bases, J lost 5 bases, and 5 bases lay in between. Germline CDR1 and CDR2: MDHEN and SYDVKM. The CDR3 has 11 amino acids. The CDR3 DNA is TGTGCCAGCAGTTTCCCTAACGAGCAGTACTTC. Protein product: CASSFPNEQYF.

Turning to this clonotype: This may arise from a read error, as a much more abundant clone is one base away. CDR3 amino acids: CASSLADWGGRMNTEAFF. In nucleotides, the CDR3 is TGCGCCAGCAGCTTGGCCGACTGGGGGGGCAGAATGAACACTGAAGCTTTCTTT. The chain combines TRBV5-1 with TRBJ1-1, with a possible D match to TRBD1 (6 bases). V lost 0 bases and J lost 0, with 18 bases in between. Germline V gene lookup returns CDR1 SGHRS and CDR2 YFSETQ. The CDR3 spans 18 residues.